The 7 T cell receptor beta chains presented below share a single source sample, sequenced in a study of T cells in Graves' hyperthyroidism and ophthalmopathy. TCR beta CDR3 regions were amplified from RNA. An initial round of RT-PCR targeting the TCR CDR3 relied on the HTBI primer set. TCRdb recomputed calls from the multiplex PCR reads with MiXCR, one row per CDR3 protein. The sample holds 500,000 to 650,000 distinct CDR3 sequences, 12% to 15% seen once. Specimen: blood. The receptor set was obtained from a woman aged 40 to 50 with Graves' hyperthyroidism.

Worth noting for this clonotype: A clone one base away is much larger, so this may be a read error. V is TRBV3-1 and J is TRBJ1-2, with 8 bases that match TRBD1. The CDR3 runs to 15 residues. Looked up from germline, CDR1 is LGHDT and CDR2 is YNNKEL (reference sequence). The chain's CDR3 is CAGSQIPGGADGYTF. The DNA of the CDR3 is TGTGCCGGCAGCCAGATCCCAGGGGGCGCAGATGGCTACACCTTC.

The chain's CDR3 is CSAEGGSPLHF. The CDR3 nucleotides read TGCAGTGCTGAAGGGGGTTCACCCCTCCACTTT. This chain links TRBV20-1 with TRBJ1-6; D is possibly TRBD1 (6 bases). V was pared by 5 bases and J by 9 bases, with 8 bases between. Germline lookup yields CDR1 DFQATT and CDR2 SNEGSKA (reference sequence). This CDR3 comprises 11 residues.

Only a few counts were recorded for this clonotype. The rearrangement links TRBV19 to TRBJ2-7, with D possibly being TRBD1 (5 bases). CDR1 is LNHDA, CDR2 SQIVND, per germline (reference sequence). This CDR3 spans 14 amino acids. V gave up 3 bases and J gave up 2 bases, with 11 bases separating them. CDR3 in DNA: TGTGCCAGTAGTATCGGCCAGGGCACCTACGAGCAGTACTTC. Translating gives CASSIGQGTYEQYF.

The chain combines TRBV6-2 or TRBV6-3 with TRBJ2-1, with TRBD2 matching 8 bases. The CDR3 spans 15 residues. Germline V gives CDR1 MNHEY, CDR2 SVGEGT. Trimming removed 11 bases from V and 8 bases from J; junction bases left unmatched: 17. CDR3 DNA sequence: TGTGCCGCGAGGAAACCGGGACTAGGGTACGATGAGCAGTTCTTC. This codes for CAARKPGLGYDEQFF.

This clonotype was counted many times. The chain combines TRBV20-1 with TRBJ1-1; tentative D call: TRBD1 (5 bases). CDR1 and CDR2 (germline): DFQATT, SNEGSKA (reference sequence). Trimming removed 0 bases at V and 0 bases at J, with 17 bases between. The CDR3 runs 17 residues. The CDR3 region is CSARDLEGRSMNTEAFF. The CDR3 bases are TGCAGTGCTAGAGATCTAGAGGGGCGCTCCATGAACACTGAAGCTTTCTTT.

As to this clonotype: With a much larger clone just one base away, this may be a read error. The rearrangement joins TRBV29-1 to TRBJ1-1; 7 bases match TRBD1. V trimming: 7 bases; J trimming: 5 bases; junction bases outside the gene matches: 7. Germline CDR1 and CDR2: SQVTM and ANQGSEA. The length of the CDR3 is 12 residues. Here the CDR3 reads CSADQGGTEAFF. DNA for the CDR3: TGCAGCGCTGATCAGGGGGGGACTGAAGCTTTCTTT. Variable domain in full (rest from reference TRBV29-1 and TRBJ1-1): SAVISQKPSRDICQRGTSLTIQCQVDSQVTMMFWYRQQPGQSLTLIATANQGSEATYESGFVIDKFPISRPNLTFSTLTVSNMSPEDSSIYLCSADQGGTEAFFGQGTRLTVV.

The chain employs TRBV4-1 and TRBJ1-5; possible D gene TRBD1, 5 bases. Germline assignment: CDR1 MGHRA and CDR2 YSYEKL. The germline V and J ends were trimmed by 0 bases and 6 bases, with 21 bases remaining between them. The CDR3 is 18 amino acids. The CDR3 DNA reads as TGCGCCAGCAGCCAAGAATCCCCGACAGCCTATTTGGGTCAGCCCCAGCATTTT. It yields the protein CASSQESPTAYLGQPQHF.